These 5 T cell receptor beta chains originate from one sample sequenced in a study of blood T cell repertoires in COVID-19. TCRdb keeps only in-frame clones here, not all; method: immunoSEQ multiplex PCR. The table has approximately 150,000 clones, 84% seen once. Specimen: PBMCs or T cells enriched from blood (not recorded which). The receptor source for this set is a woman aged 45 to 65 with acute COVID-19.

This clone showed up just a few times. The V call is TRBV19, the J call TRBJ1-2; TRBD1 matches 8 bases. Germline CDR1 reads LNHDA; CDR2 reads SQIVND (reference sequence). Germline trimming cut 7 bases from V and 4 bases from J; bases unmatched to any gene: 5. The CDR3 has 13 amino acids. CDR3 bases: TGTGCCAGTACGACAGGGGCCGGCTATGGCTACACCTTC. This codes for CASTTGAGYGYTF.

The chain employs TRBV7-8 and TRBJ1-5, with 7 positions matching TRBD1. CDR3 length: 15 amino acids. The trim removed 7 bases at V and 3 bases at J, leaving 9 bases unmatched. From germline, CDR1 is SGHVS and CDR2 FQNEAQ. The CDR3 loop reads CASTTETGVNQPQHF. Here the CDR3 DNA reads TGTGCCAGCACCACCGAAACAGGGGTCAATCAGCCCCAGCATTTT.

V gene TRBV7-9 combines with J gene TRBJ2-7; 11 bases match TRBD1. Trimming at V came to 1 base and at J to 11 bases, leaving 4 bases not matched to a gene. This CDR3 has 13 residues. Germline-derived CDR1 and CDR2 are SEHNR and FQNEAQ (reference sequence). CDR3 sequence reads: CASSLGTGGLKYF. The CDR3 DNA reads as TGTGCCAGCAGCTTAGGGACAGGGGGCTTGAAGTACTTC. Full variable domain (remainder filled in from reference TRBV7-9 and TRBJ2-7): DTGVSQNPRHKITKRGQNVTFRCDPISEHNRLYWYRQTLGQGPEFLTYFQNEAQLEKSRLLSDRFSAERPKGSFSTLEIQRTEQGDSAMYLCASSLGTGGLKYFGPGTRLTVT.

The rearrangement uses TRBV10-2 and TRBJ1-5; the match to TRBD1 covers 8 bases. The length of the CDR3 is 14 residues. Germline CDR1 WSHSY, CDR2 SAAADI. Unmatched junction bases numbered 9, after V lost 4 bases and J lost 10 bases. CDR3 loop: CASSVEGQAGPQHF. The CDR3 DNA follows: TGCGCCAGCAGTGTCGAGGGACAGGCGGGCCCCCAGCATTTT.

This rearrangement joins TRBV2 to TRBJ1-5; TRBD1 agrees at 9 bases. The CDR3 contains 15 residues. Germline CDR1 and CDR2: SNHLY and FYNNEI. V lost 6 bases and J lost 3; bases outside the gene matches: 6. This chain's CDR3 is CASRDRGFLNQPQHF. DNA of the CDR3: TGTGCCAGCAGGGACAGGGGCTTCCTCAATCAGCCCCAGCATTTT.